This is a list of T cell receptor beta chains from one sample in a study of brain T cells in children with intractable seizures. Sequencing used immunoSEQ multiplex PCR; TCRdb keeps in-frame clones, though not all of them. Counted here are about 120,000 clones, 94% occurring once; the ten biggest clones make up 3.5% to 4%. Sequencing was performed on peripheral blood, taken at surgery. The receptor source for this set is a boy in the first two years of life with hemimegalencephaly and intractable seizures. The CDR3 runs from the conserved cysteine through the conserved F or W. D genes are given only for firm matches. Rows give clone size only sometimes, using once, few, many, or a class for an expanded clone.

cdr3_aa: CASSSGQGFEKLFF
cdr3_nt: TGTGCCAGCAGCTCGGGACAGGGCTTTGAAAAACTGTTTTTT
d_call: TRBD1
cdr3_length: 14
clone_size: .
v_call: TRBV6-5
j_call: TRBJ1-4

cdr3_aa: CASSLRSEAFF
cdr3_nt: TGTGCCAGCAGTCTCCGATCTGAAGCTTTCTTT
d_call: .
cdr3_length: 11
clone_size: .
v_call: TRBV12-3/TRBV12-4
j_call: TRBJ1-1

cdr3_aa: CASSLLAAYEQYF
cdr3_nt: TGTGCCAGCAGTTTACTAGCGGCCTACGAGCAGTACTTC
d_call: TRBD2
cdr3_length: 13
clone_size: .
v_call: TRBV12-3/TRBV12-4
j_call: TRBJ2-7

cdr3_aa: CASSPVAGGPTGELFF
cdr3_nt: TGTGCCAGCAGCCCTGTAGCGGGAGGGCCTACCGGGGAGCTGTTTTTT
d_call: TRBD2
cdr3_length: 16
clone_size: .
v_call: TRBV28
j_call: TRBJ2-2

cdr3_aa: CASSLGQGKGYTF
cdr3_nt: TGTGCCAGCAGTTTAGGGCAGGGGAAGGGCTACACCTTC
d_call: .
cdr3_length: 13
clone_size: .
v_call: TRBV27
j_call: TRBJ1-2

cdr3_aa: CASSLGLAGRSYNEQFF
cdr3_nt: TGTGCCAGCAGCTTAGGACTAGCGGGCCGCTCCTACAATGAGCAGTTCTTC
d_call: TRBD2
cdr3_length: 17
clone_size: .
v_call: TRBV3-1/TRBV3-2
j_call: TRBJ2-1

cdr3_aa: CASSFLRLSNEQFF
cdr3_nt: TGTGCCAGCAGCTTTTTACGACTCTCCAATGAGCAGTTCTTC
d_call: .
cdr3_length: 14
clone_size: .
v_call: TRBV11-1
j_call: TRBJ2-1

cdr3_aa: CASGGDNYGSNYGYTF
cdr3_nt: TGTGCCAGCGGCGGGGACAACTATGGATCCAACTATGGCTACACCTTC
d_call: .
cdr3_length: 16
clone_size: once
v_call: TRBV7-9
j_call: TRBJ1-2

cdr3_aa: CASSGDSYEQYF
cdr3_nt: TGTGCCAGCAGCGGGGACTCCTACGAGCAGTACTTC
d_call: .
cdr3_length: 12
clone_size: .
v_call: TRBV11-3
j_call: TRBJ2-7

cdr3_aa: CASSQDDKGPPGYTF
cdr3_nt: TGTGCCAGCAGCCAAGACGATAAAGGACCTCCGGGCTACACCTTC
d_call: .
cdr3_length: 15
clone_size: once
v_call: TRBV4-2
j_call: TRBJ1-2